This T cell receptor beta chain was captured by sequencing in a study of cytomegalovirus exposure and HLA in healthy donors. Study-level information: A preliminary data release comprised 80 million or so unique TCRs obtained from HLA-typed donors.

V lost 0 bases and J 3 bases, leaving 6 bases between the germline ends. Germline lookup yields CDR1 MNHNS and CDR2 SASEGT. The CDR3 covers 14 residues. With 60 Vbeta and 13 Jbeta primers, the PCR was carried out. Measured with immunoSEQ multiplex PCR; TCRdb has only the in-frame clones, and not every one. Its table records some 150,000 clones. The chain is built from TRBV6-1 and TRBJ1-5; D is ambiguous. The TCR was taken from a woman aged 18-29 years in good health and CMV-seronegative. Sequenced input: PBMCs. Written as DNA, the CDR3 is TGTGCCAGCAGTGAAGCGGCCTTCAATCAGCCCCAGCATTTT. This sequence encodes CASSEAAFNQPQHF.